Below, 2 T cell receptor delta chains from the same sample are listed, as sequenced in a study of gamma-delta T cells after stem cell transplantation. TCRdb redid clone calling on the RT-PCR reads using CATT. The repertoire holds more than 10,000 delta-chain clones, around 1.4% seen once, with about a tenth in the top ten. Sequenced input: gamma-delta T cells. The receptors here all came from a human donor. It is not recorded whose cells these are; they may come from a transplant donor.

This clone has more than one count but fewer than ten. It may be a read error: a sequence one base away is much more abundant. CDR3 protein: CACGILGDYTDKLIF. The CDR3 bases are TGTGCCTGTGGCATACTGGGGGATTACACCGATAAACTCATCTTT. The J gene is TRDJ1, the V gene TRDV2, with 10 bases identical to TRDD3. From germline, CDR1 is GEAIGNYY and CDR2 EKD. This CDR3 has 15 residues. Unmatched junction bases numbered 5, after V lost 5 bases and J lost 0 bases.

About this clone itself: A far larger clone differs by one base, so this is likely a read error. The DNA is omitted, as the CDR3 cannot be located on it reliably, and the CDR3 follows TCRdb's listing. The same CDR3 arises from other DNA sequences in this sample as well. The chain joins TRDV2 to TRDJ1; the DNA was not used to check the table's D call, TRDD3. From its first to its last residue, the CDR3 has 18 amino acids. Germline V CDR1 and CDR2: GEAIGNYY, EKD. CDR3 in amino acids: CACDTVGLGAYNTDKLIF.